These 22 T cell receptor beta chains came from one sample sequenced in a study of blood T cells in healthy people across ages (dated by TCRdb to the mid-2010s). The receptor library was made with 5' RACE. These reads were obtained on an Illumina HiSeq 2500. A second 7 to 11 cycle PCR used a sample-barcoded 5' primer and a J-beta primer mix. TCRdb handled the public reads itself, with Q25 trimming in fastp and clone calling in MiXCR, and kept productive beta chains. Each record represents a unique CDR3 protein, reported with the most common genes and DNA among its rows. In this sample the table shows about 780,000 distinct CDR3 sequences, more than 25% of which occur a single time. Of the sample, over 2.5% falls within the top ten clones. These data were also filed under a second study, of T cells of mothers and their children.

The sequencing input was blood. Source of these receptors: a boy between 10 and 17 years old in good health.

This clonotype showed up just once. The rearrangement uses TRBV12-3 or TRBV12-4 and TRBJ2-4, with D perhaps matching TRBD2 (6 bases). This CDR3 contains 14 residues. V lost 5 bases to trimming and J lost 7 bases, with 15 bases between them. CDR3 amino acids: CASSAKRGMNIQYF. CDR3 DNA sequence: TGTGCCAGCAGTGCTAAACGGGGGATGAACATTCAGTACTTC.

The chain couples TRBV12-3 or TRBV12-4 to TRBJ1-1, with TRBD1 identical over 7 bases. CDR3 length: 15 residues. With 6 bases clipped from V and 4 bases from J, the junction kept 11 bases outside the gene matches. The CDR3 loop is CASSPRQGGSTEAFF. CDR3 nucleotides: TGTGCCAGCAGCCCTCGACAGGGCGGCAGCACTGAAGCTTTCTTT.

This chain uses TRBV9 with TRBJ2-1, with D possibly called TRBD1 or TRBD2 (5 bases each). Germline V gene data show CDR1 as SGDLS and CDR2 as YYNGEE. V was cut by 3 bases and J by 0 bases, with 10 bases left in between. The CDR3 runs to 15 residues. The CDR3 here is CASSGGDFSYNEQFF. The CDR3 coding sequence is TGTGCCAGCAGCGGAGGGGATTTCTCCTACAATGAGCAGTTCTTC.

The V gene is TRBV10-2, the J gene TRBJ2-5; D not certain. The J call may be faulty, since TRBJ2-7 better matches the DNA end. The CDR3 length is 11 residues. The germline CDR1 and CDR2 sequences are WSHSY and SAAADI. The chain's CDR3 is CASNTGLEQYF. CDR3 coding DNA: TGCGCCAGCAACACGGGCCTCGAGCAGTACTTC.

This clonotype has a handful of counts. V gene TRBV25-1 combines with J gene TRBJ1-2, with TRBD1 matching 8 bases. CDR1 is MGHDK and CDR2 is SYGVNS in the germline V gene. This CDR3 comprises 16 residues. The trim removed 0 bases at V and 3 bases at J, leaving 6 bases unmatched. The CDR3 DNA reads as TGTGCCAGCAGTGAATATGGGACAGGTGGCTACTATGGCTACACCTTC. Amino acid sequence: CASSEYGTGGYYGYTF.

This chain connects TRBV28 to TRBJ2-5; possibly TRBD2 for D (5 bases). V shed 2 bases and J shed 6 bases, with 22 bases lying between them. The length of the CDR3 is 17 residues. Germline V gene data show CDR1 as MDHEN and CDR2 as SYDVKM. The CDR3 here is CASSLKQRARFGQTQYF. The CDR3 nucleotides read TGTGCCAGCAGTTTAAAGCAGAGGGCCCGCTTTGGTCAGACCCAGTACTTC.

This chain uses TRBV12-3 or TRBV12-4 with TRBJ2-7; 11 bases fit TRBD2. The trim removed 5 bases at V and 2 bases at J, leaving 2 bases unmatched. This CDR3 contains 14 residues. The CDR3 loop is CASSPTSGAYEQYF. The CDR3 DNA is TGTGCCAGCAGTCCGACTAGCGGGGCCTACGAGCAGTACTTC.

The rearrangement uses TRBV6-2 or TRBV6-3 and TRBJ2-2, with D hard to call. CDR1 MNHEY and CDR2 SVGEGT come from the germline V gene. Trimming stripped 2 bases from V and 5 bases from J, with 9 bases between. The CDR3 has 14 amino acids. The CDR3 reads CASSYPPRTGELFF. The CDR3 DNA reads TGTGCCAGCAGTTACCCCCCCAGAACCGGGGAGCTGTTTTTT.

Comments on this clonotype: A read error may produce the germline difference seen at one junction end. The chain is built from TRBV12-3 or TRBV12-4 and TRBJ2-3; 7 bases map to TRBD1. The CDR3 sequence is 15 residues long. The CDR3 bases are TGTGCCAGCAGCCCTGGCCCCGGGACAGCAGATGCGCAGTATTTT. Amino acid sequence: CASSPGPGTADAQYF.

This clonotype was seen a handful of times. This chain links TRBV12-3 or TRBV12-4 with TRBJ2-5; 9 bases are shared with TRBD1. Gene TRBJ2-7 matches the end of the DNA better, so the J call may be wrong. This CDR3 comprises 20 residues. CDR3 sequence reads: CASSFLYKFSGQGGKYEQYF. The DNA of the CDR3 is TGTGCCAGCAGTTTCCTATACAAATTCTCGGGACAGGGAGGGAAGTACGAGCAGTACTTC.

This clonotype was seen a few times. This chain connects TRBV5-1 to TRBJ1-2, with no clear D. The CDR3 totals 15 residues. Deletions cut 4 bases from V and 12 bases from J, with 25 bases between. CDR1 is SGHRS, CDR2 YFSETQ, per germline. The CDR3 protein is CASSPGGGILTFHTF. In nucleotides, the CDR3 is TGCGCCAGCAGCCCGGGCGGAGGTATCTTGACTTTCCACACCTTC. The entire variable domain, with the rest obtained from reference TRBV5-1 and TRBJ1-2, is as follows: KAGVTQTPRYLIKTRGQQVTLSCSPISGHRSVSWYQQTPGQGLQFLFEYFSETQRNKGNFPGRFSGRQFSNSRSEMNVSTLELGDSALYLCASSPGGGILTFHTFGSGTRLTVV.

This clonotype has more than one count but fewer than ten. The genes are TRBV15 and TRBJ2-1; D unclear. CDR1 is LNHNV and CDR2 is YYDKDF in the germline V gene (reference sequence). There are 14 residues in the CDR3. Trimming took off 1 base at V and 7 bases at J, with 11 bases between the two ends. CDR3 bases: TGTGCCACCAGCAGAGTGGTCGCATCTAATGAGCAGTTCTTC. As protein: CATSRVVASNEQFF.

Concerning this clonotype itself: One end of the junction is discordant with germline, which a read error may explain. The chain has TRBV27 and TRBJ2-5; D uncertain. Germline V gene lookup returns CDR1 MNHEY and CDR2 SMNVEV (reference sequence). The CDR3 contains 15 residues. For the CDR3, the DNA is TGCGCCAGCAGCTCGACGGTGGGATACCAAGAGACCCAGTACTTC. This encodes CASSSTVGYQETQYF.

There are a few counts of this clonotype. The V call is TRBV7-2, the J call TRBJ2-2; maybe TRBD2 (5 bases). The CDR3 covers 12 residues. Trimming stripped 4 bases from V and 7 bases from J, with 7 bases between. CDR1 is SGHTA, CDR2 FQGNSA, per germline. The CDR3 DNA sequence: TGTGCCAGCAGCTCGGGGATCGGGGAGCTGTTTTTT. Protein product: CASSSGIGELFF.

CDR3 loop: CASSKRQALENIQYF. Written as DNA, the CDR3 is TGTGCCAGCAGTAAGAGACAGGCTCTCGAAAACATTCAGTACTTC. This chain joins TRBV6-1 and TRBJ2-4; perhaps TRBD1 as D (6 bases). Trimming took 5 bases from V and 5 from J, leaving 16 bases between them. This CDR3 has 15 amino acids. Germline V CDR1 and CDR2: MNHNS, SASEGT.

This clonotype was counted only a few times. The genes are TRBV6-6 and TRBJ1-1, with D possibly being TRBD1 (5 bases). CDR1 is MNHNY and CDR2 is SVGAGI in the germline V gene (reference sequence). The CDR3 loop spans 15 amino acids. Trimming shortened V by 2 bases and J by 2 bases, and 12 bases separated the two germline ends. CDR3 region: CASSYVGQGNTEAFF. The CDR3, as DNA: TGTGCCAGCAGTTACGTCGGGCAGGGAAACACTGAAGCTTTCTTT.

V is TRBV25-1 and J is TRBJ2-7, with TRBD1 matching 11 bases. Germline CDR1 and CDR2: MGHDK and SYGVNS. The CDR3 covers 16 residues. V shed 3 bases and J 1 base; nucleotides not matched to a gene: 5. The CDR3 nucleotides read TGTGCCAGCAGTGATTTTGGGACAGGGGGGTCCTACGAGCAGTACTTC. This codes for CASSDFGTGGSYEQYF.

This clonotype was counted only a few times. The chain joins TRBV11-3 to TRBJ2-2, with 7 bases aligning to TRBD2. The CDR3 is 16 residues long. The V and J ends lost 5 bases and 4 bases, in that order; junction bases with no gene match: 10. CDR1 and CDR2 from the germline V gene are SGHNT and YENEEA. The CDR3 reads CASSTWGGRSTGELFF. The CDR3 region has the DNA TGTGCCAGCAGCACGTGGGGGGGAAGGAGCACCGGGGAGCTGTTTTTT.

This clonotype was seen a few times. The chain carries TRBV23-1 and TRBJ2-5, with a weak D call TRBD1 (5 bases). TRBV23-1 is classed as an ORF, of uncertain function. CDR3 length: 13 residues. The ends were cut back, 6 bases at V and 3 bases at J, with 11 bases in the middle. This chain's CDR3 is CASSYLGEETQYF. DNA of the CDR3: TGCGCCAGCAGCTATCTAGGGGAAGAGACCCAGTACTTC.

The chain recombines TRBV4-1 with TRBJ2-2; D gene ambiguous. The V gene's germline CDR1 is MGHRA and CDR2 YSYEKL. The CDR3 loop spans 14 amino acids. Between the trimmed V and J ends, which lost 0 bases and 6 bases, there was a span of 8 bases. CDR3 sequence (DNA): TGCGCCAGCAGCCAAGACCCTTTGGCCGGGGAGCTGTTTTTT. It codes for CASSQDPLAGELFF.

Comments on this clonotype: One end of the junction varies from germline; a read error may be responsible. The chain has TRBV7-2 and TRBJ2-3, with no clear D. CDR1 and CDR2 from the germline V gene are SGHTA and FQGNSA. The CDR3 consists of 12 residues. As DNA, the CDR3 is TGCGCCAGCAGCATGTACGCAGATACGCAGTATTTT. Residues: CASSMYADTQYF.

This clonotype was seen a few times. V usage is TRBV3-1 and J usage is TRBJ2-5; weak D call: TRBD1 (6 bases). This CDR3 contains 16 residues. The germline V gene has CDR1 LGHDT and CDR2 YNNKEL (reference sequence). The germline V and J ends were trimmed by 3 bases and 3 bases, with 17 bases remaining between them. CDR3 in amino acids: CASSQSWGQLEETQYF. The CDR3 bases are TGTGCCAGCAGCCAGAGCTGGGGGCAGCTGGAAGAGACCCAGTACTTC.